Listed below are T cell receptor beta chains from one sample, sequenced in a study of control samples from healthy donors and cancer patients. Sequenced by immunoSEQ multiplex PCR; TCRdb stores in-frame clones only, minus some. The sample holds over 80,000 clones, approximately 78% seen once. The sequencing input was blood. Every receptor here comes from a man aged 55 to 70 in good health. Both conserved end residues are part of each CDR3. Part of the rows lack a size; the others show once, few, many or a class for expanded clones.

clone_size j_call v_call cdr3_length cdr3_aa
NA TRBJ1-1 TRBV4-1 15 CASSQWNTMNTEAFF
NA TRBJ2-6 TRBV9 20 CASSIRPLGTGGRGANVLTF
once TRBJ1-1 TRBV12-3/TRBV12-4 13 CASSLDLNTEAFF
NA TRBJ1-1 TRBV3-1/TRBV3-2 15 CASSVGGTRNTEAFF
NA TRBJ1-1 TRBV7-8 14 CASSPGQLNTEAFF
NA TRBJ2-3 TRBV24-1 15 CATRGTSGEADTQYF
NA TRBJ2-3 TRBV5-1 16 CASSPRPGQLTDTQYF
NA TRBJ1-6 TRBV7-8 15 CASSWGQGSNSPLHF
NA TRBJ2-7 TRBV7-2 16 CASSLRGGVRGNEQYF
NA TRBJ2-2 TRBV25-1 11 CASGFGGELFF
NA TRBJ1-2 TRBV6-6 14 CASSYVTGAEGYTF
NA TRBJ1-1 TRBV7-9 14 CASSFEGAGGEAFF
NA TRBJ2-3 TRBV7-9 15 CASSLSGPSTDTQYF
few TRBJ1-2 TRBV27 12 CASRQANYGYTF
NA TRBJ2-1 TRBV10-3 14 CAIKQGPTYNEQFF
few TRBJ1-5 TRBV6-5 14 CASSLDRRQGPQHF
NA TRBJ1-4 TRBV20-1 14 CSASHRDRGEKLFF